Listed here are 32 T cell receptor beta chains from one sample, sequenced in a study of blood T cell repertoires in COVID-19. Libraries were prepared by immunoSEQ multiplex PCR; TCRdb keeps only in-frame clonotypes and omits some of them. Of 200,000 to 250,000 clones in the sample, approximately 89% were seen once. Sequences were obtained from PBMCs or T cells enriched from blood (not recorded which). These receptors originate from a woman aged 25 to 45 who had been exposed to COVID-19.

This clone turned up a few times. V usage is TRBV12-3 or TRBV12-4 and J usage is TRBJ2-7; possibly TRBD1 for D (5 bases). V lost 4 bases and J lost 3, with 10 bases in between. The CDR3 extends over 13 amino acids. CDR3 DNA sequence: TGTGCCAGCAGTTCTCTAGGGGACTACGAGCAGTACTTC. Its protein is CASSSLGDYEQYF.

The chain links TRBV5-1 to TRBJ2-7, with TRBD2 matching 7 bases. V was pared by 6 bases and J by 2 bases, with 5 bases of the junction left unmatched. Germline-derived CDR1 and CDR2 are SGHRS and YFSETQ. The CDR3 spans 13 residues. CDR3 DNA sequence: TGCGCCAGCACCTCTAGCGGCCCCTACGAGCAGTACTTC. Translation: CASTSSGPYEQYF.

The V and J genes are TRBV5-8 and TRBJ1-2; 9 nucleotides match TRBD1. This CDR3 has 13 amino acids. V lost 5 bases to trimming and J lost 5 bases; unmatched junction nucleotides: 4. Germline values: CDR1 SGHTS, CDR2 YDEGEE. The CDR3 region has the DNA TGTGCCAGCAGGCGACAGGGGGGTTATGGCTACACCTTC. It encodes CASRRQGGYGYTF.

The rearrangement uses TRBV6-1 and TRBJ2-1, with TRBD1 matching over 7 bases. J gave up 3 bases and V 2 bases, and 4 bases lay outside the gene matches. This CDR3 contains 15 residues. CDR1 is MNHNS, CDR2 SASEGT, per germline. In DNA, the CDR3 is TGTGCCAGCAGTGAACTGTCAGGGGGCTACAATGAGCAGTTCTTC. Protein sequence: CASSELSGGYNEQFF.

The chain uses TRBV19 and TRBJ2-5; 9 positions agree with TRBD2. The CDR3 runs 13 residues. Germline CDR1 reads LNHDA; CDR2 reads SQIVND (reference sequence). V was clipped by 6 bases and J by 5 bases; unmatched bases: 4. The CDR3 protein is CASSHTSGETQYF. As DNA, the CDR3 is TGTGCCAGTAGCCACACTAGCGGGGAGACCCAGTACTTC.

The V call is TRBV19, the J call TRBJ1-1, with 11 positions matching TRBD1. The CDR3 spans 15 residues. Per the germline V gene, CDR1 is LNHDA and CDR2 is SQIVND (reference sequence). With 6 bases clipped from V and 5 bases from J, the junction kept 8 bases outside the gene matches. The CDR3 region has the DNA TGTGCCAGTAGGGCAGGACAGGGGGCCGGGACTGAAGCTTTCTTT. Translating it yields CASRAGQGAGTEAFF.

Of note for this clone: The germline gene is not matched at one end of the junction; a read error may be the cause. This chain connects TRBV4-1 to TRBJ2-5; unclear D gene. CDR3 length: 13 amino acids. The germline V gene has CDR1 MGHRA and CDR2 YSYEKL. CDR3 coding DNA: TGCGCCAGCAGCCCATTGACTTATTCAGAACTAAACTTC. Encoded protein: CASSPLTYSELNF.

The CDR3 here is CASRLSPRQNEKLFF. The DNA of the CDR3 is TGTGCCAGCAGACTTTCCCCGAGACAAAATGAAAAACTGTTTTTT. This sequence joins TRBV28 and TRBJ1-4; D is uncertain. Trimming removed 6 bases at V and 5 bases at J, with 16 bases between. The CDR3 length is 15 residues. Germline CDR1 and CDR2: MDHEN and SYDVKM.

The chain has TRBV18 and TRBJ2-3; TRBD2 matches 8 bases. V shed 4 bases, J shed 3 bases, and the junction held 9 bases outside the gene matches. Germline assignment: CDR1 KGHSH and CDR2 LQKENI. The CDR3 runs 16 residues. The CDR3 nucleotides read TGTGCCAGCTCACGGCGGAGCGGGAGAGGTACAGATACGCAGTATTTT. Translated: CASSRRSGRGTDTQYF. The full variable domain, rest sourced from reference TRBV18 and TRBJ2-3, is NAGVMQNPRHLVRRRGQEARLRCSPMKGHSHVYWYRQLPEEGLKFMVYLQKENIIDESGMPKERFSAEFPKEGPSILRIQQVVRGDSAAYFCASSRRSGRGTDTQYFGPGTRLTVL.

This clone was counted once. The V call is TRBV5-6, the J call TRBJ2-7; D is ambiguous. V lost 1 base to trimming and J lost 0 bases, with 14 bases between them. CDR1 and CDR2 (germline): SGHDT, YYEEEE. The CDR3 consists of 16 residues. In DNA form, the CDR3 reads TGTGCCAGCAGCTTGTCTCTCGGTTTAGACTCCTACGAGCAGTACTTC. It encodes CASSLSLGLDSYEQYF.

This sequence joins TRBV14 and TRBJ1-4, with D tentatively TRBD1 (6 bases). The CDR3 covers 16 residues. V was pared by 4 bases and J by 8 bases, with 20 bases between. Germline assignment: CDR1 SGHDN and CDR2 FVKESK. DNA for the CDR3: TGTGCCAGCAGCCCTCACCAGACAGGAACCTCAGAAAAACTGTTTTTT. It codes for CASSPHQTGTSEKLFF.

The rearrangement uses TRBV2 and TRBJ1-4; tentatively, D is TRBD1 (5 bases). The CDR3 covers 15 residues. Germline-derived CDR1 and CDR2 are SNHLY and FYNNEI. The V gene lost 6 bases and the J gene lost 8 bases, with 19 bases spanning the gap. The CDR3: CASRGTRERGEKLFF. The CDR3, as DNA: TGTGCCAGCAGGGGGACCCGGGAGCGCGGCGAAAAACTGTTTTTT.

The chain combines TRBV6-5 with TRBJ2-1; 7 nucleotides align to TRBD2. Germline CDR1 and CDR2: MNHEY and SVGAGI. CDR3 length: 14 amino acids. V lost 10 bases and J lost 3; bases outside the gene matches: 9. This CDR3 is CATLASGHYNEQFF. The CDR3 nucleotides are TGTGCCACTTTGGCTAGCGGACACTACAATGAGCAGTTCTTC.

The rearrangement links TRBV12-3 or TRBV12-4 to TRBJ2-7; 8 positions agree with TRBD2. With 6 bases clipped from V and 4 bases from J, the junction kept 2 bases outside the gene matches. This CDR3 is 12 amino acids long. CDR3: CASSGGGYEQYF. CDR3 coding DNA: TGTGCCAGCAGCGGGGGGGGGTACGAGCAGTACTTC.

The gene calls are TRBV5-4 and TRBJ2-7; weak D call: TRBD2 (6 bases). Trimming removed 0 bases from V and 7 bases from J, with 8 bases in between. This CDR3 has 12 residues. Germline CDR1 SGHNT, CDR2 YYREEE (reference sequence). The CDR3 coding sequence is TGTGCCAGCAGCTTGGGTGGGGGGGAGCAGTACTTC. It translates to CASSLGGGEQYF.

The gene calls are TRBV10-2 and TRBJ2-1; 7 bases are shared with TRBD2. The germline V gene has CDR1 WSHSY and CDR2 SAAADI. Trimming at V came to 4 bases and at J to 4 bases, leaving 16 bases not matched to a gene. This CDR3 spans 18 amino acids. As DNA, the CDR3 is TGCGCCAGCAGTGTATTAAGAGGGCTAGCGGAACAGTACAATGAGCAGTTCTTC. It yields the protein CASSVLRGLAEQYNEQFF.

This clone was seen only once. The CDR3 is CASSQGLAVNTGELFF. DNA for the CDR3: TGTGCCAGCAGCCAAGGACTAGCAGTGAACACCGGGGAGCTGTTTTTT. The rearrangement links TRBV3-1 (or the pseudogene TRBV3-2) to TRBJ2-2; 7 positions match TRBD2. With V trimmed by 1 base and J by 1 base, 3 bases remained unmatched. CDR3 size: 16 residues. CDR1 is LGHDT and CDR2 is YNNKEL in the germline V gene (reference sequence).

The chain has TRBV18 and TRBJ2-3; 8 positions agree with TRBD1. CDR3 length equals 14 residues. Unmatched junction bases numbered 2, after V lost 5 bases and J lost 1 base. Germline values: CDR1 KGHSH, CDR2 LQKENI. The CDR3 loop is CASSSTGGTDTQYF. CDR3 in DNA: TGTGCCAGCTCATCGACAGGGGGCACAGATACGCAGTATTTT. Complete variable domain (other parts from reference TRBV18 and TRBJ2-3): NAGVMQNPRHLVRRRGQEARLRCSPMKGHSHVYWYRQLPEEGLKFMVYLQKENIIDESGMPKERFSAEFPKEGPSILRIQQVVRGDSAAYFCASSSTGGTDTQYFGPGTRLTVL.

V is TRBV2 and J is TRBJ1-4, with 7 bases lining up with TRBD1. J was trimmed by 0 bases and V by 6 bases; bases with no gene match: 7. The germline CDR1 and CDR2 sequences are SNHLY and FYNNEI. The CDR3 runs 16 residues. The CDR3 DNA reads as TGTGCCAGCAGCGGGGACAGCGGAACAACTAATGAAAAACTGTTTTTT. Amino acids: CASSGDSGTTNEKLFF.

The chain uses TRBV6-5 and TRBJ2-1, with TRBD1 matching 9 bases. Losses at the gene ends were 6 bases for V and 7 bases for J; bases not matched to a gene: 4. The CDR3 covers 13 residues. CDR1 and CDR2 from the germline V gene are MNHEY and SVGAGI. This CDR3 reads CASRGQGRNEQFF. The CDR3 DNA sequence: TGTGCCAGCAGGGGACAGGGCAGGAATGAGCAGTTCTTC.

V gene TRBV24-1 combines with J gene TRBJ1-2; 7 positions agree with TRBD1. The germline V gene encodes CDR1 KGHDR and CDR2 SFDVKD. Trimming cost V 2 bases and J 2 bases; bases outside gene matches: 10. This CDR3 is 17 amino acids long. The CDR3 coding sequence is TGTGCCACCAGTGATTCATCCTACCGGGGACAGAACTATGGCTACACCTTC. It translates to CATSDSSYRGQNYGYTF.

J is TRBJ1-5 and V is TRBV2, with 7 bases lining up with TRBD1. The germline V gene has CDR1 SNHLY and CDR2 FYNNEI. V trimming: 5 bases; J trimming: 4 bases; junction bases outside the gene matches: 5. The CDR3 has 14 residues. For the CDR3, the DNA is TGTGCCAGCAGTTCGGGACAGACGAATCAGCCCCAGCATTTT. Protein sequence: CASSSGQTNQPQHF.

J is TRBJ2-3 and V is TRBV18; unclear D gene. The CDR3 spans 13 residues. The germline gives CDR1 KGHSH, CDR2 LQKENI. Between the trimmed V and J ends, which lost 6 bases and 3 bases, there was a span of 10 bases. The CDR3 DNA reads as TGTGCCAGCTCCCCCGGTTCGACAGATACGCAGTATTTT. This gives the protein CASSPGSTDTQYF. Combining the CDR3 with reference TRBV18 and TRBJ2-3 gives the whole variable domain NAGVMQNPRHLVRRRGQEARLRCSPMKGHSHVYWYRQLPEEGLKFMVYLQKENIIDESGMPKERFSAEFPKEGPSILRIQQVVRGDSAAYFCASSPGSTDTQYFGPGTRLTVL.

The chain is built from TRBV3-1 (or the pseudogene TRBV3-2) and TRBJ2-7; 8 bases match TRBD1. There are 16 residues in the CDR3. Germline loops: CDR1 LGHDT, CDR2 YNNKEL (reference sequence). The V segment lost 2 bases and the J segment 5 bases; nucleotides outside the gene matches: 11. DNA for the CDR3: TGTGCCAGCAGCCAATATTCAGGGGGCGGAAAGGACGAGCAGTACTTC. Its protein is CASSQYSGGGKDEQYF.

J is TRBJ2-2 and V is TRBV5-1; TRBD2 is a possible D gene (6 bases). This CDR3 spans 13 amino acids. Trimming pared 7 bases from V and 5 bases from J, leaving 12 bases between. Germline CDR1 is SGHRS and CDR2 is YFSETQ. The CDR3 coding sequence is TGCGCCAGCCGTCCCGGAGGGACCGGGGAGCTGTTTTTT. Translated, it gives CASRPGGTGELFF.

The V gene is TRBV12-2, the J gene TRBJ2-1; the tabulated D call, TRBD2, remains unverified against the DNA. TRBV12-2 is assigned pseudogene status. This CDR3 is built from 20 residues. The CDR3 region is CASRLGTGGINPNEYNEQFF. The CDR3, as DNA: TGTGCAAGTCGCTTAGGTACGGGAGGGATCAATCCAAACGAATACAATGAGCAGTTCTTC.

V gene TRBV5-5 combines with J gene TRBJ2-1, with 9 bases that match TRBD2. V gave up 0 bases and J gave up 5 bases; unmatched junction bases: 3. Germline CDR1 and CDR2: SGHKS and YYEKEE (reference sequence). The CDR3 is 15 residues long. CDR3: CASSLGRTSDNEQFF. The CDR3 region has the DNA TGTGCCAGCAGCTTGGGGCGGACTAGCGACAATGAGCAGTTCTTC.

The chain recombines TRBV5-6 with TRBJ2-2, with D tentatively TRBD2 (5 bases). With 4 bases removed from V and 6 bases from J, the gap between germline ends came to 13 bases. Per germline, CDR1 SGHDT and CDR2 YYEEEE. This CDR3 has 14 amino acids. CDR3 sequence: CASSRTLAAGELFF. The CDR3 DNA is TGTGCCAGCAGCCGGACCCTAGCCGCCGGGGAGCTGTTTTTT. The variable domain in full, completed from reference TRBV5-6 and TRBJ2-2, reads DAGVTQSPTHLIKTRGQQVTLRCSPKSGHDTVSWYQQALGQGPQFIFQYYEEEERQRGNFPDRFSGHQFPNYSSELNVNALLLGDSALYLCASSRTLAAGELFFGEGSRLTVL.

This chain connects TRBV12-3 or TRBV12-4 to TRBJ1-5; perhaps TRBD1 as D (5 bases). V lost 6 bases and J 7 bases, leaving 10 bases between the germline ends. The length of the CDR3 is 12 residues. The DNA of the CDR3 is TGTGCCAGCAGGGACAATCAACAGCCCCAGCATTTT. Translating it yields CASRDNQQPQHF.

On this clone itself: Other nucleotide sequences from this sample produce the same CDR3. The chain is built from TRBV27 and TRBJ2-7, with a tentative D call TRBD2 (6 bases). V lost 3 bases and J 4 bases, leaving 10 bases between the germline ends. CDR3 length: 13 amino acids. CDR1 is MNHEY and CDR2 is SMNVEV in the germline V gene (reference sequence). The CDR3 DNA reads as TGTGCCAGCAGTTTGGGGCGGGGTTACGAGCAGTACTTC. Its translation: CASSLGRGYEQYF.

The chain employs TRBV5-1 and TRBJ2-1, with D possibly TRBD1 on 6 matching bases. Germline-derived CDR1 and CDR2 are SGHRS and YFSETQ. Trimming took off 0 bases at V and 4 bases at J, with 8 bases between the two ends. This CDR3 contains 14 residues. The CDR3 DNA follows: TGCGCCAGCAGCTTGGAGACAGGTTACAATGAGCAGTTCTTC. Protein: CASSLETGYNEQFF.

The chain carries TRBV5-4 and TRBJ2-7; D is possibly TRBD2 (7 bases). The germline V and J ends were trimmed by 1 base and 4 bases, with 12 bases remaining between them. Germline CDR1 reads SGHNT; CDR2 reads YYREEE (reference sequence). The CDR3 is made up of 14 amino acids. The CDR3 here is CASSLKGGAYEQYF. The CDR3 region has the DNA TGTGCCAGCAGCTTGAAAGGGGGGGCTTACGAGCAGTACTTC.